This T cell receptor (beta chain) comes out of a study of cytomegalovirus exposure and HLA in healthy donors. General study results and limits: Within the data, a cluster of highly shared sequence variants was likely a sequencing artifact. Association of 16,951 TCR beta sequences with HLA alleles was found at 0.05 false discovery rate in a later analysis.

Details on this clone: Its target is unknown.

PCR employed 60 Vbeta and 13 Jbeta primers. Sequencing was performed with immunoSEQ multiplex PCR; in TCRdb, only in-frame clones are kept and a portion is missing. The data contain approximately 190,000 clones, over 70% of them seen just once; the ten biggest clones take up 3.5% to 4%. From germline, CDR1 is SGHRS and CDR2 YFSETQ. The length of the CDR3 is 14 residues. J lost 2 bases, V lost 3 bases, and 5 bases had no gene match. Material: PBMCs. J is TRBJ2-7 and V is TRBV5-1; 7 nucleotides line up with TRBD1. This TCR was sampled from a man aged 45 to 65 in good health and CMV-seronegative. CDR3 nucleotides: TGCGCCAGCAGCTCCGGGGACAGCCCCTACGAGCAGTACTTC. This encodes CASSSGDSPYEQYF.